One T cell receptor (beta chain) is described in this entry. Its antigen is not known. Data came from immunoSEQ multiplex PCR; TCRdb stores just in-frame clones and leaves some out. This sample yields about 680,000 clones, of which roughly 90% are seen a single time; over 1.3% belongs to the top ten. Deletions cut 4 bases from V and 5 bases from J, with 15 bases between. This CDR3 region has 15 residues. CDR1 and CDR2 from the germline V gene are LGHNA and YSLEER. Treatment denoted: around 19 received Ad26.COV2.S at low or high dose, single or two shots; about 5 received placebo; per-sample allocation not given. The samples date from day 63 after the first vaccine or placebo injection. Boston hosted the donor, who was an adult aged 18-55 years. Wuhan-strain spike was delivered by a replication-incompetent Ad26 vector. The data were taken from a study of Ad26.COV2.S vaccination and SARS-CoV-2 variants. Study-level background: Intramuscular Ad26.COV2.S doses were given once or twice, 56 days apart.

Study-wide results and limits: Possible underestimation of total T cell responses by the TCR breadth and depth analyses was noted.

The source material was peripheral blood, sampled in a trial of Ad26.COV2.S vaccine versus placebo. The sequence was obtained from a person between 18 and 60 years old who received the Ad26.COV2.S COVID-19 vaccine or a placebo. The gene calls are TRBV4-3 and TRBJ1-3; D gene uncertain. The chain's CDR3 is CASSRAMGNRNTIYF. DNA for the CDR3: TGCGCCAGCAGCCGGGCAATGGGAAATAGAAACACCATATATTTT.